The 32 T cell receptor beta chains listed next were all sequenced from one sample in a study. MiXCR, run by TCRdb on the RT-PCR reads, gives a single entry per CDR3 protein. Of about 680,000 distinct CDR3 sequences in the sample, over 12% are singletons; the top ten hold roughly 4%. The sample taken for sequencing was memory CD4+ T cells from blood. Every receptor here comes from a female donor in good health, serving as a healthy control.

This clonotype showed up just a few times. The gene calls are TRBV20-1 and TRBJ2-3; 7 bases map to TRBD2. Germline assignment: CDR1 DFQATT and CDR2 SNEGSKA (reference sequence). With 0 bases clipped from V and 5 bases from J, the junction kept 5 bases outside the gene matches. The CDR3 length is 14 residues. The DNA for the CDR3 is TGCAGTGCTAGAGACGGGGGGAGTGGAGATACGCAGTATTTT. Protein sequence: CSARDGGSGDTQYF.

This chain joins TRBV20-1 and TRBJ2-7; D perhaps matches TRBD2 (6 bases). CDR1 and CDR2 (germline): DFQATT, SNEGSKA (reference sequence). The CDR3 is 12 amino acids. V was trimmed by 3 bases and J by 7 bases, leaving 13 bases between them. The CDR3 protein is CSASPPAGEQYF. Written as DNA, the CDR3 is TGCAGTGCTAGTCCCCCCGCGGGGGAGCAGTACTTC.

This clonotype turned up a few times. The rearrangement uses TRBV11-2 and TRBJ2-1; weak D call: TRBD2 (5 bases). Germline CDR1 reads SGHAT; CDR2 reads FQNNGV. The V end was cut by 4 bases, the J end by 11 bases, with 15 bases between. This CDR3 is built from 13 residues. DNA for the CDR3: TGTGCCAGCAGCTCAACCAGTGCGGGTAAGCAGTTCTTC. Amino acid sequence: CASSSTSAGKQFF.

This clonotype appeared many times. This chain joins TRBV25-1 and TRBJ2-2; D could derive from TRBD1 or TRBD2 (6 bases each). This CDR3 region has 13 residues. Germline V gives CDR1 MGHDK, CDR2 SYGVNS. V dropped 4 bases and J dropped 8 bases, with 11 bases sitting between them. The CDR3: CASSARGLGELFF. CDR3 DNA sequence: TGTGCCAGCAGTGCCCGGGGGCTAGGGGAGCTGTTTTTT.

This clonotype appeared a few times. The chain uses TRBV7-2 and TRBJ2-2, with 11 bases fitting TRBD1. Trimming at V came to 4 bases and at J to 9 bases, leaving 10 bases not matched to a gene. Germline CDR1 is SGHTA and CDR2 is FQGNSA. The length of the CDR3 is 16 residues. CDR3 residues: CASSSTGTGGTRELFF. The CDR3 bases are TGTGCCAGCAGCTCCACCGGGACAGGGGGAACGAGGGAGCTGTTTTTT.

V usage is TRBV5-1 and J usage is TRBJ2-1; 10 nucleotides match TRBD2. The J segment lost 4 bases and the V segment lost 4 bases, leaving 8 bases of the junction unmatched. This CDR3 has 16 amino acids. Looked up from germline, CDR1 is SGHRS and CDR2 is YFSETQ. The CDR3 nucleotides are TGCGCCAGCAGCACGAGAACTAGCGGGGCGTACAATGAGCAGTTCTTC. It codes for CASSTRTSGAYNEQFF.

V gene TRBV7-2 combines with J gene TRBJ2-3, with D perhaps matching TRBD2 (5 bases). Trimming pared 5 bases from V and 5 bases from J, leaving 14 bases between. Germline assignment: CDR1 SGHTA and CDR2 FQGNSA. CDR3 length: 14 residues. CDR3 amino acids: CASSRPPGRDTQYF. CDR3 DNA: TGTGCCAGCAGCCGCCCCCCGGGGAGAGATACGCAGTATTTT. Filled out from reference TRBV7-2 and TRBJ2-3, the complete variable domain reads GAGVSQSPSNKVTEKGKDVELRCDPISGHTALYWYRQSLGQGLEFLIYFQGNSAPDKSGLPSDRFSAERTGGSVSTLTIQRTQQEDSAVYLCASSRPPGRDTQYFGPGTRLTVL.

CDR3 region: CASSLRLGQNYNSPLHF. The CDR3 DNA reads TGTGCCAGCAGCTTACGTCTAGGACAGAACTATAATTCACCCCTCCACTTT. This rearrangement joins TRBV7-2 to TRBJ1-6, with a possible D match to TRBD1 (6 bases). Per germline, CDR1 SGHTA and CDR2 FQGNSA. The CDR3 is made up of 17 amino acids. V was cut by 2 bases and J by 3 bases, with 14 bases left in between.

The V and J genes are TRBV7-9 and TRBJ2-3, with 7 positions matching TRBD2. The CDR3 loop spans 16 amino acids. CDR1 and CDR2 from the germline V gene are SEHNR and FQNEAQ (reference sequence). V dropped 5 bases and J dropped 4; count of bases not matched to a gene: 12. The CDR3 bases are TGTGCCAGCAGCCCCCGGGGAGGGAGCTCGGCAGATACGCAGTATTTT. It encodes CASSPRGGSSADTQYF.

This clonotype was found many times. In DNA, the CDR3 is TGTGCCAGCGGGACTAACTACGAGCAGTACTTC. This sequence encodes CASGTNYEQYF. The gene calls are TRBV10-3 and TRBJ2-7, with 7 nucleotides matching TRBD2. Germline V lookup: CDR1 ENHRY, CDR2 SYGVKD. Trimming took 10 bases from V and 3 from J; bases not matched to a gene: 3. The CDR3 loop spans 11 amino acids.

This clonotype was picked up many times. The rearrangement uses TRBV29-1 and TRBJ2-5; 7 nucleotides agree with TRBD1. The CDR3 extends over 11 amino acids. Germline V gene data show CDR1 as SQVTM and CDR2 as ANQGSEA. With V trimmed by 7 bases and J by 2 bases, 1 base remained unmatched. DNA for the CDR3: TGCAGCGGGGGACAGCAAGAGACCCAGTACTTC. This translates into CSGGQQETQYF.

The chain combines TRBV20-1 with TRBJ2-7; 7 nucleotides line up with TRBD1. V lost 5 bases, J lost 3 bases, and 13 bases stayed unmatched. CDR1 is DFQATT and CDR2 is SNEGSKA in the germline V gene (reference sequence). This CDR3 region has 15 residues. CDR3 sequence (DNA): TGCAGTGCTCAAAAATACCGGGACAGCAACTACGAGCAGTACTTC. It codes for CSAQKYRDSNYEQYF.

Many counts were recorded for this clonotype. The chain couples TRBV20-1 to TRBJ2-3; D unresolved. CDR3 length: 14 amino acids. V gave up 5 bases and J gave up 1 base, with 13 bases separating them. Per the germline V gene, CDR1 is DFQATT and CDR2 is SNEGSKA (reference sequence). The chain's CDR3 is CSAGRTTGTDTQYF. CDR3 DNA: TGCAGTGCTGGCCGGACGACTGGCACAGATACGCAGTATTTT.

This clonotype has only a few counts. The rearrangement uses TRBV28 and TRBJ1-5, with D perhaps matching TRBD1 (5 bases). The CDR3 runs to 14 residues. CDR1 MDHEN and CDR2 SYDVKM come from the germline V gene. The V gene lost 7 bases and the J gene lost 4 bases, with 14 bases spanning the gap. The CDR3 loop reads CASTSGQLNQPQHF. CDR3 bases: TGTGCCAGCACCTCGGGGCAGCTTAATCAGCCCCAGCATTTT.

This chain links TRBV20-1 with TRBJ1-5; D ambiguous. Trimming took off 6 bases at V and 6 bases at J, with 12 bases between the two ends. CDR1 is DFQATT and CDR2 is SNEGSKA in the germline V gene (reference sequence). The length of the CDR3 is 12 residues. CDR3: CSAGPLGQPQHF. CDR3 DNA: TGCAGTGCCGGACCCCTGGGTCAGCCCCAGCATTTT.

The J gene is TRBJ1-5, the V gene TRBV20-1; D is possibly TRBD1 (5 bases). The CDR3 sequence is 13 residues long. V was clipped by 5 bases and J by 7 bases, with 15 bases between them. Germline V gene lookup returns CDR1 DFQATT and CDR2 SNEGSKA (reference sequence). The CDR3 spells CSAGGLPTQPQHF. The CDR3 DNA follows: TGCAGTGCTGGGGGACTCCCGACCCAGCCCCAGCATTTT.

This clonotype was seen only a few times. The CDR3 DNA is TGTGCCAGCAGTGACCCGTCCTACGAGCAGTACTTC. Encoded protein: CASSDPSYEQYF. The V and J genes are TRBV6-6 and TRBJ2-7; D remains ambiguous. The V and J ends lost 5 bases and 1 base respectively, with 6 bases between them. The CDR3 sequence is 12 residues long. CDR1 and CDR2 (germline): MNHNY, SVGAGI (reference sequence).

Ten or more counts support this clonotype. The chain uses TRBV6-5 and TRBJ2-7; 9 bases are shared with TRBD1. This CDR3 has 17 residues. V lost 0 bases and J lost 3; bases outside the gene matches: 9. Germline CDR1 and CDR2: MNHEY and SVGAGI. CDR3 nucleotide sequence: TGTGCCAGCAGTTACTCCGGGGTGACAGGGGGAGGCTACGAGCAGTACTTC. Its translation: CASSYSGVTGGGYEQYF.

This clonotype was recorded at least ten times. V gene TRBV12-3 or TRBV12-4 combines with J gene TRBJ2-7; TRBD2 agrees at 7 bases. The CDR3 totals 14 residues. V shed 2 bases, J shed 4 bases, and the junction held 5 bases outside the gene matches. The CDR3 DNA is TGTGCCAGCAGTTTACAGGGAGGGATGTACGAGCAGTACTTC. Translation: CASSLQGGMYEQYF.

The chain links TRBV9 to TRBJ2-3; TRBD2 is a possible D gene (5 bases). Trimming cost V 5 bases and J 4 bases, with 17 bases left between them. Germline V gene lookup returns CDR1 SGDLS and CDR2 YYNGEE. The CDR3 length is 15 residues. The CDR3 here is CASSLSGYRADTQYF. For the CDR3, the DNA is TGTGCCAGCAGTCTAAGCGGTTACCGGGCAGATACGCAGTATTTT.

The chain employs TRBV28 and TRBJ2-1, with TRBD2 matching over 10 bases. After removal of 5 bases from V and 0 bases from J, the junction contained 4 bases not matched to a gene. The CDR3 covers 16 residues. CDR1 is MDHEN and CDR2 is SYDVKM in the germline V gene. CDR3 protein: CASSALAGPSYNEQFF. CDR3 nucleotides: TGTGCCAGCAGTGCACTAGCGGGACCCTCCTACAATGAGCAGTTCTTC.

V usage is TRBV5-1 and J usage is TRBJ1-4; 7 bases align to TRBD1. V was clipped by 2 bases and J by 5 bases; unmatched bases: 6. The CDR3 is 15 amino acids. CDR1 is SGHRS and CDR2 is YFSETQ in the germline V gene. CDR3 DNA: TGCGCCAGCAGCTTACAGGGGTCCAAGAATGAAAAACTGTTTTTT. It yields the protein CASSLQGSKNEKLFF.

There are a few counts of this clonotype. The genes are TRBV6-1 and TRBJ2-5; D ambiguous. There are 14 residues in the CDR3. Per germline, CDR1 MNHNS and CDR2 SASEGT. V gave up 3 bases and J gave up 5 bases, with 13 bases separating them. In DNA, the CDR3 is TGTGCCAGCAGTGATCTTTACCATTCGGAGACCCAGTACTTC. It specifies CASSDLYHSETQYF.

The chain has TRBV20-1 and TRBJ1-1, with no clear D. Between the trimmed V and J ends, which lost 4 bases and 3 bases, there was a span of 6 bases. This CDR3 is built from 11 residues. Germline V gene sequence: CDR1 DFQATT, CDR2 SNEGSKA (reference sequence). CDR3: CSAIPYTEAFF. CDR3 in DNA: TGCAGTGCTATTCCTTACACTGAAGCTTTCTTT.

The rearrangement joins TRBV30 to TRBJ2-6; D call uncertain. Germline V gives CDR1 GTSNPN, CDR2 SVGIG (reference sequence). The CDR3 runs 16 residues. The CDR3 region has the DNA TGTGCTTCCACGGCAGGAGTCGACTCTGGGGCCAACGTCCTGACTTTC. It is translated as CASTAGVDSGANVLTF.

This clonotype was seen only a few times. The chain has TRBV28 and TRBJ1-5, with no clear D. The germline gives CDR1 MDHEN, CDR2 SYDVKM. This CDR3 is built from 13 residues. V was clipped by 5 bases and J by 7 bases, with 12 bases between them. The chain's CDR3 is CASSPGLRQPQHF. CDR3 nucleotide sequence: TGTGCCAGCAGTCCAGGATTGCGACAGCCCCAGCATTTT.

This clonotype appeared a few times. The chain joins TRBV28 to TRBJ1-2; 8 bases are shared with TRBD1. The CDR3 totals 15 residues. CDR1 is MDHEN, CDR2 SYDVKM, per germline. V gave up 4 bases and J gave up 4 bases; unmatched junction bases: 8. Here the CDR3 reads CASSSRTGTGYGYTF. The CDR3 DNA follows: TGTGCCAGCAGTTCTAGGACAGGGACGGGCTATGGCTACACCTTC.

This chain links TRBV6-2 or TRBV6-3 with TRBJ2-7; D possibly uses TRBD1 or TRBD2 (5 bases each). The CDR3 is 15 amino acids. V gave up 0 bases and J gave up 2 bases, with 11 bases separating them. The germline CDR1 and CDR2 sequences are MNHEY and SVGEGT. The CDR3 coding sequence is TGTGCCAGCAGTTACTCGGGACCGCCAACCTACGAGCAGTACTTC. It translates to CASSYSGPPTYEQYF.

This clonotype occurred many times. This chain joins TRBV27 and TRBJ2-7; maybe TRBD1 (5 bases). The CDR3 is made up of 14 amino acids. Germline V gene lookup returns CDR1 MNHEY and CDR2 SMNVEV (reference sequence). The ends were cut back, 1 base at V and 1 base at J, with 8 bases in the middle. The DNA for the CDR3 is TGTGCCAGCAGTTTATATGGACATTCCTACGAGCAGTACTTC. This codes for CASSLYGHSYEQYF.

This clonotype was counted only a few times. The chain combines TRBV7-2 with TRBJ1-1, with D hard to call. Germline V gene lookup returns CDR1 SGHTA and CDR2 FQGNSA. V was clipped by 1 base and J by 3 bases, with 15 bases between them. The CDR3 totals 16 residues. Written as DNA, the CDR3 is TGTGCCAGCAGCTTAGATCCAGGACTAAGAGACACTGAAGCTTTCTTT. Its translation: CASSLDPGLRDTEAFF.

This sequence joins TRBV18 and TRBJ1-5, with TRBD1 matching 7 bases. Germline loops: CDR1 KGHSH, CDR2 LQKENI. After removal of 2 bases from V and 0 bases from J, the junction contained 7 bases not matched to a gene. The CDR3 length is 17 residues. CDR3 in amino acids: CASSPEQGRYSNQPQHF. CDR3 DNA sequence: TGTGCCAGCTCACCAGAACAGGGGCGTTATAGCAATCAGCCCCAGCATTTT.

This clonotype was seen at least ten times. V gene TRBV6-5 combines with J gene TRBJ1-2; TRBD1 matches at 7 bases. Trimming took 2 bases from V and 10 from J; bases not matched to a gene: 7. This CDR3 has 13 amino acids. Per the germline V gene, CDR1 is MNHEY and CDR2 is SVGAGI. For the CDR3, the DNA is TGTGCCAGCAGTTACAAGGTGGACAGGTCCTACACCTTC. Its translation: CASSYKVDRSYTF.